This TCR beta chain was obtained from a study of human T cells and chemical hapten exposure (dated by TCRdb to about 2021). In the study overall: For sensitization, 2% DPC in acetone was applied to a 2 cm by 2 cm area of upper inner arm skin. Patients additionally received weekly therapeutic DPC doses to the scalp throughout the roughly 25-week study period. Patch testing was performed on the upper back with Finn chambers containing 0.01% DPC, and the patch tests were scored after 6 days according to International Contact Dermatitis Research Group standards. The mostly female patient cohort included alopecia areata with under or over 50% scalp involvement, alopecia totalis and alopecia universalis. Libraries were pooled for sequencing, and variation in per-sample TCR yields was attributed mainly to small differences in library volumes within the pool. Peripheral blood TCR repertoire changes were tracked in vivo in alopecia patients during primary and secondary sensitization to the hapten diphenylcyclopropenone (DPC). Blood was sampled from patients pre-sensitization (week 0) and at 2, 6 and about 24 weeks after DPC sensitization. Twenty-nine alopecia patients provided blood for TCR sequencing at one to four time points (pre-sensitization, 2, 6 and 24 weeks). Points the paper makes about the study in general: Compared with pre-sensitization or healthy control sets, expanded TCRs formed significantly more large CDR3 similarity clusters, which is consistent with antigen-driven responses. Alopecia, a presumed autoimmune disease, was present in all patients, so the immune response of the patients might differ from that of healthy individuals. DPC sensitization did not change the number of TCRs with a frequency above 1 in 1000, and there was no evidence of changes in global repertoire structure. A positive correlation was found between the number of PT1 expanded TCRs and patch test score, with significance reached at thresholds 8, 16 and 32 but not 4. Repeated subsampling changed both the strength of the expansion versus patch-test correlation and the threshold at which the correlation became significant.

Points on this clonotype: Its recognized antigen is unknown. Per-base quality was not reported, and no clone a single base away is much larger than it.

The germline V gene yields LGHNA for CDR1 and YNFKEQ for CDR2. The CDR3 has 15 amino acids, counting the end cysteine and phenylalanine. Only the CDR3 portion is preserved as DNA: 45 bases, with reading frame beginning at the first base. Cut back by 1 base and 8 bases, the V and J ends lie 14 bases apart. Receptor libraries were prepared by RACE. This sample was sequenced with a NextSeq 500. During library preparation, unique molecular identifiers were attached to individual cDNA molecules so that TCRs could be counted quantitatively and reproducibly. From each blood RNA sample, both TCR alpha and TCR beta chains were sequenced. Concerning the study's data processing: A median of about 87,000 TCRs per sample was observed, with a range of 23,224 to 690,600. V, J and CDR3 annotation of the TCR reads was carried out using the Decombinator software suite. Every sample was subsampled to the same number of TCRs (28,000) for the PS versus PT1 abundance plots. TCRs were defined as expanded if absent before sensitization and observed at least eight times at the 2-week time point. TCRdb redid the processing of the public reads, applying fastp at Q25 and MiXCR, and retained in-frame beta chains. Every CDR3 protein is listed once, alongside the most common genes and DNA of its rows. V and J calls and clone size were set by TCRdb, not the authors. Here the sample has a few hundred thousand distinct CDR3 sequences; about 6% occur a single time. Around 5.6% of the sample lies in the top ten.

The time point label of this sample denotes: patch test 2, 6 weeks after DPC sensitization. The treatment or condition tag for this specimen amounts to: therapeutic diphenylcyclopropenone sensitization with weekly scalp DPC. At every patch-test visit, the blood draw took place before the patch test was put on. To be eligible, patients had to be aged 18 to 70, diagnosed with alopecia and judged suitable for DPC therapy, while pregnant patients were excluded. Total RNA was extracted from unfractionated whole blood that had been collected in Tempus Blood RNA tubes. The chain joins TRBV4-2 to TRBJ1-4; the D gene is perhaps TRBD1, on 6 matching bases. This clonotype was obtained from a woman aged 18-29 years with alopecia areata. Some clones in this sample may be carry-over from other donors' samples. The material was whole blood, obtained in connection with sensitization to the hapten diphenylcyclopropenone (DPC). CDR3 protein: CASSQGTGFTEKLFF. The DNA sequence follows: TGTGCCAGCAGCCAAGGAACAGGGTTCACGGAAAAACTGTTTTTT.